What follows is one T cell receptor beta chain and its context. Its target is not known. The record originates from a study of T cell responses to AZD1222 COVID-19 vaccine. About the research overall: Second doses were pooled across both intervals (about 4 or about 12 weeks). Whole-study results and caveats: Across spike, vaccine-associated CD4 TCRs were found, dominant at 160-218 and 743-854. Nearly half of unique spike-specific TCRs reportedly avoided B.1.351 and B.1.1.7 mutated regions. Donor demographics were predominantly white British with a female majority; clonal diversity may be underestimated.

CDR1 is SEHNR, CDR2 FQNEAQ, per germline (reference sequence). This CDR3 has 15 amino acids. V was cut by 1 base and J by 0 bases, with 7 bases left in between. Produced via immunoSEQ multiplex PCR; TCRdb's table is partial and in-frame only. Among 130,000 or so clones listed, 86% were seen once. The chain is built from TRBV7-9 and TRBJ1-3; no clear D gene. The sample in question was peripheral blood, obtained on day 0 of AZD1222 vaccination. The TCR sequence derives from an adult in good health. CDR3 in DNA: TGTGCCAGCAGCTTAGTTCCAGACTCTGGAAACACCATATATTTT. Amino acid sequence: CASSLVPDSGNTIYF.